A single sample gave rise to the 15 T cell receptor beta chains below, sequenced in a study of T-cell reconstitution after alpha-beta-depleted transplantation in children. A library of TCRbeta sequences, prepared with unique molecular identifiers, was generated. TCRdb passed the PCR reads through MiXCR, listing each CDR3 protein once. The data contain a few hundred thousand distinct CDR3 sequences, approximately 10% of them singletons. The material sequenced was PBMCs from the stem cell graft donor, taken from the stem cell graft. The source is a human donor who donated a stem cell graft to a child with acute lymphoblastic leukemia.

This clonotype showed up many times. The V gene is TRBV12-3 or TRBV12-4, the J gene TRBJ1-4, with D unclear. Trimming shortened V by 3 bases and J by 10 bases, and 6 bases separated the two germline ends. The CDR3 extends over 11 amino acids. The DNA for the CDR3 is TGTGCCAGCAGTTTGTGGCCAAAACTGTTTTTT. Translation gives CASSLWPKLFF.

The V call is TRBV6-5, the J call TRBJ1-1, with D perhaps TRBD1 (5 bases). There are 16 residues in the CDR3. V gave up 4 bases and J gave up 2 bases, with 17 bases separating them. Germline V gene lookup returns CDR1 MNHEY and CDR2 SVGAGI. CDR3: CASSSPPGTENTEAFF. CDR3 DNA: TGTGCCAGCAGTTCCCCCCCCGGGACGGAAAACACTGAAGCTTTCTTT.

This clonotype was observed at least ten times. The chain is built from TRBV4-3 and TRBJ2-7; tentatively, D is TRBD1 (5 bases). With 4 bases removed from V and 9 bases from J, the gap between germline ends came to 16 bases. The CDR3 length is 13 residues. From germline, CDR1 is LGHNA and CDR2 YSLEER. For the CDR3, the DNA is TGCGCCAGCAGCCTTGAAACAGGCGCCAGGCAGTACTTC. It is translated as CASSLETGARQYF.

This clonotype has at least ten counts. The chain joins TRBV19 to TRBJ2-5; 11 bases agree with TRBD1. Germline V gene sequence: CDR1 LNHDA, CDR2 SQIVND (reference sequence). Losses at the gene ends were 3 bases for V and 4 bases for J; bases not matched to a gene: 1. The CDR3 is 14 residues long. CDR3 region: CASSIGTGGETQYF. The CDR3 DNA reads as TGTGCCAGTAGTATCGGGACAGGGGGAGAGACCCAGTACTTC.

This clonotype was recorded many times. The chain carries TRBV20-1 and TRBJ1-1; no reliable D call. Trimming left V 7 bases short and J 3 bases short, with 6 bases between. Germline CDR1 DFQATT, CDR2 SNEGSKA (reference sequence). CDR3 length equals 10 residues. CDR3 protein: CSGVDTEAFF. CDR3 nucleotide sequence: TGCAGTGGCGTGGACACTGAAGCTTTCTTT.

This clonotype came up many times. The V and J genes are TRBV10-3 and TRBJ1-5; possible D gene TRBD1, 5 bases. Trimming took 0 bases from V and 6 from J, leaving 12 bases between them. This CDR3 is 15 amino acids long. Germline V lookup: CDR1 ENHRY, CDR2 SYGVKD. The CDR3 reads CAISESGGVGQPQHF. The CDR3 coding sequence is TGTGCCATCAGTGAGTCGGGAGGGGTCGGTCAGCCCCAGCATTTT.

In its sample, this clonotype was seen many times. CDR3 DNA sequence: TGCGCCAGCAGCTTCCAACCGGGTTCCTACGAGCAGTACTTC. Its translation: CASSFQPGSYEQYF. This chain connects TRBV5-1 to TRBJ2-7; D not certain. The V gene's germline CDR1 is SGHRS and CDR2 YFSETQ. The CDR3 loop spans 14 amino acids. The V and J ends lost 2 bases and 1 base respectively, with 10 bases between them.

Ten or more counts support this clonotype. The chain links TRBV10-3 to TRBJ1-5; D remains unclear. Looked up from germline, CDR1 is ENHRY and CDR2 is SYGVKD. The CDR3 is made up of 13 amino acids. V was shortened by 6 bases and J by 3 bases, with 9 bases between the two germline ends. This CDR3 is CAISRDTNQPQHF. In nucleotides, the CDR3 is TGTGCCATCAGCAGAGACACCAATCAGCCCCAGCATTTT.

This clonotype was counted ten times or more. The V gene is TRBV29-1, the J gene TRBJ2-2; no firm D call. CDR3 length equals 15 residues. Germline values: CDR1 SQVTM, CDR2 ANQGSEA. The V end was cut by 6 bases, the J end by 1 base, with 15 bases between. CDR3 in DNA: TGCAGCGTGCTCTCGGGTCCCCAGAACACCGGGGAGCTGTTTTTT. Translation: CSVLSGPQNTGELFF.

This clonotype was picked up many times. The chain recombines TRBV2 with TRBJ1-1; D possibly corresponds to TRBD1 (5 bases). The CDR3 totals 13 residues. The V end was cut by 11 bases, the J end by 1 base, with 14 bases between. CDR1 and CDR2 from the germline V gene are SNHLY and FYNNEI. CDR3 nucleotide sequence: TGTGCCGGACACAGGACCCCGAACACTGAAGCTTTCTTT. The encoded protein is CAGHRTPNTEAFF.

This clonotype has ten or more counts. The chain has TRBV5-1 and TRBJ2-7; D possibly matches TRBD1 or TRBD2 (5 bases each). CDR3 length: 12 amino acids. The germline V gene has CDR1 SGHRS and CDR2 YFSETQ. V lost 4 bases and J 2 bases, leaving 7 bases between the germline ends. Written as DNA, the CDR3 is TGCGCCAGCAGCAGGGACGCCTACGAGCAGTACTTC. As protein: CASSRDAYEQYF.

In this sample, this clonotype turned up many times. This chain connects TRBV20-1 to TRBJ2-2, with D tentatively TRBD2 (5 bases). CDR1 and CDR2 (germline): DFQATT, SNEGSKA (reference sequence). The CDR3 contains 13 residues. Trimming pared 6 bases from V and 4 bases from J, leaving 12 bases between. CDR3 loop: CSAPAESTGELFF. The DNA for the CDR3 is TGCAGTGCCCCAGCGGAGAGCACCGGGGAGCTGTTTTTT.

There are many counts of this clonotype. V is TRBV5-1 and J is TRBJ2-7, with D tentatively TRBD1 (5 bases). This CDR3 has 14 amino acids. Per germline, CDR1 SGHRS and CDR2 YFSETQ. V gave up 2 bases and J gave up 0 bases, with 9 bases separating them. CDR3 nucleotides: TGCGCCAGCAGCTTATCCAGGGACTCCTACGAGCAGTACTTC. This sequence encodes CASSLSRDSYEQYF. Using reference TRBV5-1 and TRBJ2-7 for the parts outside the CDR3, the full variable domain is KAGVTQTPRYLIKTRGQQVTLSCSPISGHRSVSWYQQTPGQGLQFLFEYFSETQRNKGNFPGRFSGRQFSNSRSEMNVSTLELGDSALYLCASSLSRDSYEQYFGPGTRLTVT.

This clonotype has only a few counts. The DNA of the CDR3 is TGTGCCAGCAGCTTGTTCGTGAATTCACCCCTCCACTTT. It specifies CASSLFVNSPLHF. J is TRBJ1-6 and V is TRBV5-4; D remains ambiguous. This CDR3 spans 13 amino acids. Germline V gene data show CDR1 as SGHNT and CDR2 as YYREEE (reference sequence). V was trimmed by 1 base and J by 7 bases, leaving 6 bases between them.

The rearrangement uses TRBV5-3 and TRBJ2-5; either TRBD1 or TRBD2 may supply D (5 bases each). TRBV5-3 carries the ORF label, with uncertain function. The CDR3 is made up of 14 amino acids. The germline V and J ends were trimmed by 9 bases and 1 base, with 16 bases remaining between them. CDR3 coding DNA: TGTGCCATGAGCTTGGGACCGAGCCAAGAGACCCAGTACTTC. Translating it yields CAMSLGPSQETQYF.